This T cell receptor (beta chain) was sequenced in a study of blood T cell repertoires in COVID-19. The cohort comprised adults aged 18 to 89 years residing in under 30 US areas. Study processing details: Amplification from reference gene primers served as the basis for estimated nucleated cell counts. Data came from immunoSEQ multiplex PCR; TCRdb stores just in-frame clones and leaves some out. That table is the source of V, J and clone size, and D and trimming were worked out from the DNA. The table has about 280,000 clones, 90% seen once. Germline V gives CDR1 MDHEN, CDR2 SYDVKM. The CDR3 covers 17 residues. The V end was cut by 6 bases, the J end by 9 bases, with 24 bases between.

Sequencing was performed on PBMCs or T cells enriched from blood (not recorded which). This TCR came from a woman in her late teens or twenties with acute COVID-19. This rearrangement joins TRBV28 to TRBJ1-6, with TRBD1 as a possible D gene (5 bases). The CDR3 sequence: CASRSSRAGSQLSPLHF. The CDR3 bases are TGTGCCAGCAGGAGTTCAAGGGCAGGGTCTCAACTTTCACCCCTCCACTTT.